The text below deals with one TCR beta chain. These data belong to a study of blood T cell repertoires in COVID-19. Across the study: PBMCs, B-cell-depleted T cells, or T cells were the source of the cDNA or gDNA that made up the material.

Original methodology: Estimation of nucleated cell counts was performed using reference gene primer amplification. This table comes from immunoSEQ multiplex PCR, and its TCRdb copy is limited to in-frame clones, with some not included. The V and J calls and clone size are taken from that table; D and trimming were inferred from the DNA. The sample carries about 230,000 clones, about 85% recorded once. This TCR was recovered from a woman over 75 with acute or convalescent COVID-19. Material: peripheral blood.

In nucleotides, the CDR3 is TGCAGCGGGCGGGCGGCATATAACACCGGGGAGCTGTTTTTT. As protein: CSGRAAYNTGELFF. This chain links TRBV29-1 with TRBJ2-2; TRBD2 is a possible D gene (5 bases). Germline V gene data show CDR1 as SQVTM and CDR2 as ANQGSEA. The CDR3 is made up of 14 amino acids. Between the trimmed V and J ends, which lost 7 bases and 2 bases, there was a span of 14 bases.